This T cell receptor beta chain was observed in a study of shared T cell receptors in the human thymus. Assay: immunoSEQ multiplex PCR; the TCRdb copy retains only in-frame clones and omits some. The table has about 500,000 clones, around 82% seen once; the top ten hold more than 0.01%. This clone was detected only a few times. The CDR3 spans 14 residues. The sample also formed part of further work on human thymus T cells. That report notes: Resections removed during corrective heart surgery provided the thymus tissue used. In thymic and blood repertoires alike, V and J usage looked biased. Unrelated people showed highly overlapping thymic repertoires, related research reported.

This sequence joins TRBV21-1 and TRBJ2-1; the D call of TRBD2 is as the table states it, not checked on the DNA. TRBV21-1 is listed as a pseudogene. Material: thymocytes. The source of this sequence is a boy in the first two years of life with a congenital heart defect. Here the CDR3 DNA reads TGTGCCAGCAGCAACGAGAGCTCCTACAATGAGCAGTTCTTC. Its protein product is CASSNESSYNEQFF.